This T cell receptor beta chain was observed in a study of blood T cell repertoires in COVID-19. As for the study in general: Acute and convalescent COVID-19 specimens originated in the United States, Italy and Spain. In each case, the material was cDNA or gDNA derived from T cells, B-cell-depleted T cells, or PBMCs.

Repertoires were generated with immunoSEQ multiplex PCR, while TCRdb's copy carries only in-frame clones and drops some. Of some 180,000 clones listed, 81% were seen once; the top ten hold 11%. The germline CDR1 and CDR2 sequences are MNHEY and SVGAGI. V shed 4 bases and J 6 bases; nucleotides not matched to a gene: 4. The CDR3 runs to 14 residues. The sequence came from a woman in her thirties or forties with COVID-19, enrolled during active disease. The sequenced sample was peripheral blood. V gene TRBV6-5 combines with J gene TRBJ2-2; TRBD1 aligns across 8 bases. The CDR3 loop is CASSSTGVSGELFF. The CDR3 bases are TGTGCCAGCAGTTCGACAGGGGTCTCCGGGGAGCTGTTTTTT.